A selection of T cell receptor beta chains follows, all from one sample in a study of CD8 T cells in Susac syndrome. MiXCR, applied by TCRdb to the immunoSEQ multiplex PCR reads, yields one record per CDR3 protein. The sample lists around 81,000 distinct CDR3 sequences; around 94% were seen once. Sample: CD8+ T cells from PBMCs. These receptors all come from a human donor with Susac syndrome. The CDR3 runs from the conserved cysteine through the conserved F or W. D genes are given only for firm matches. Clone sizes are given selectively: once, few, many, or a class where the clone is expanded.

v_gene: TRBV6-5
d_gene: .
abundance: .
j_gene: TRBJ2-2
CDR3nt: TGTGCCAGCAGTTACCCGAAGGGTGGCAGCAACACCGGGGAGCTGTTTTTT
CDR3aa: CASSYPKGGSNTGELFF

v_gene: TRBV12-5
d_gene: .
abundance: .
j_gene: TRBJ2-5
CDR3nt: TGTGCTAGTGGTTTGGGAGAGACCCAGTACTTC
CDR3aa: CASGLGETQYF

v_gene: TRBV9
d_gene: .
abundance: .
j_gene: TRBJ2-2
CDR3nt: TGTGCCAGCAGCGCAAACGGTGACACCGGGGAGCTGTTTTTT
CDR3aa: CASSANGDTGELFF

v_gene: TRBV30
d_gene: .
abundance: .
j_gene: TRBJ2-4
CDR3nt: TGTGCCTGGAAGGACACTTACATTCAGTACTTC
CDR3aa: CAWKDTYIQYF

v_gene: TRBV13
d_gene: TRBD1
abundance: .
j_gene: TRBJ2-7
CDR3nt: TGTGCCAGCAGCATGACCGGGACAGATTCCTACGAGCAGTACTTC
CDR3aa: CASSMTGTDSYEQYF

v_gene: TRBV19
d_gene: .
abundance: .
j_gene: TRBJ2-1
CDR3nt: TGTGCCAGTACCGACGGGACCTACAATGAGCAGTTCTTC
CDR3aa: CASTDGTYNEQFF

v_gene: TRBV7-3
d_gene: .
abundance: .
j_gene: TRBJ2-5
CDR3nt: TGTGCCAGCAGCTTAACCGGCGGGGAAGAGACCCAGTACTTC
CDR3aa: CASSLTGGEETQYF

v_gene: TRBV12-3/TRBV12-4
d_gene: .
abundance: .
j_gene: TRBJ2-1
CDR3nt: TGTGCCAGCAGTTGGACAGAGGGCGTCTACAATGAGCAGTTCTTC
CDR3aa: CASSWTEGVYNEQFF

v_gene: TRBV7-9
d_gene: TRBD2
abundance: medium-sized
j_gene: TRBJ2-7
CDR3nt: TGTGCCAGCAGCCCCGATAGCGGGGGGGCTGACGAGCAGTACTTC
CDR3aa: CASSPDSGGADEQYF

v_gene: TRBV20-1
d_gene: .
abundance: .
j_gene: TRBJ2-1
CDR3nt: TGCAGTGCTAGCGAGATGGAAATGCCCTCCTACAATGAGCAGTTCTTC
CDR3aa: CSASEMEMPSYNEQFF

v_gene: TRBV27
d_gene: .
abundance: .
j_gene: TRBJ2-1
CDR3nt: TGTGCCAGCAGTAAGACGGGGAGTTCAAGCTCCTACAATGAGCAGCTCTTC
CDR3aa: CASSKTGSSSSYNEQLF

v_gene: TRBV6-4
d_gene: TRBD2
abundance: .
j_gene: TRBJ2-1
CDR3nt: TGTGCCAGCAGTGACAGCGGGGGGGCCTACAATGAGCAGTTCTTC
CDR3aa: CASSDSGGAYNEQFF

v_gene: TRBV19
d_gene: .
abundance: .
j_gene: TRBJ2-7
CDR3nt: TGTGCCAGTCGACCGACCGCCTATACCTACGAGCAGTACTTC
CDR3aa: CASRPTAYTYEQYF

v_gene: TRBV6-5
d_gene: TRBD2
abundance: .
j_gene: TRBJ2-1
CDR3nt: TGTGCCAGCAGTGAAAACGGCGGGGGGCAGTTCTTC
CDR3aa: CASSENGGGQFF

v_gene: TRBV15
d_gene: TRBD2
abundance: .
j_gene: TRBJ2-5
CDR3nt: TGTGCCACCGGGCTAGCGGGAGAAGAGACCCAGTACTTC
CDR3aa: CATGLAGEETQYF

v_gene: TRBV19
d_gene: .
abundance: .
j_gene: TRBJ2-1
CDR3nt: TGTGCCAGTAGTATAGAAAGGAACTCCTACAATGAGCAGTTCTTC
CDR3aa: CASSIERNSYNEQFF

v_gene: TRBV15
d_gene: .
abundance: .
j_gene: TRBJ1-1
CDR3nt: TGTGCCACCAGCAGAGATCTCGGTACAGGGCAAACTGAAGCTTTCTTT
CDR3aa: CATSRDLGTGQTEAFF

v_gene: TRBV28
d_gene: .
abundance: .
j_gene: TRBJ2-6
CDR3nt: TGTGCCAGCAGTTTAGGGTATTCCGGGGCCAACGTCCTGACTTTC
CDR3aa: CASSLGYSGANVLTF

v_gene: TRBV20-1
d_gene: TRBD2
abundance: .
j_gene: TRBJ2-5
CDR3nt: TGCAGTGCTGATAGCGGGCAAGAGACCCAGTACTTC
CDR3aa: CSADSGQETQYF

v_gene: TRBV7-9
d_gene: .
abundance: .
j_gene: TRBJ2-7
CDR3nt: TGTGCCAGCAGCGACAGGTCCCTGGGGCAGTACTTC
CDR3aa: CASSDRSLGQYF

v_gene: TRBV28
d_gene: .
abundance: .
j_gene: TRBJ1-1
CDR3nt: TGTGCCAGCAGCGCGACCACTGAAGCTTTCTTT
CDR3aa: CASSATTEAFF